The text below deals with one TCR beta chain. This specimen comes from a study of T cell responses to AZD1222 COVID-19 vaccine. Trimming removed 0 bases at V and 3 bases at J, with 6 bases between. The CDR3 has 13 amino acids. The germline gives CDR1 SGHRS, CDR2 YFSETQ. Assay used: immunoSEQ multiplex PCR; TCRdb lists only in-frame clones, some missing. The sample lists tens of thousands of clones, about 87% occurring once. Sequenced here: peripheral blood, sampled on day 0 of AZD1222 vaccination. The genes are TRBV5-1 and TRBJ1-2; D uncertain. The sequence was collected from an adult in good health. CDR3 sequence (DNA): TGCGCCAGCAGCTTGGGCGGGGACTATGGCTACACCTTC. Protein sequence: CASSLGGDYGYTF.